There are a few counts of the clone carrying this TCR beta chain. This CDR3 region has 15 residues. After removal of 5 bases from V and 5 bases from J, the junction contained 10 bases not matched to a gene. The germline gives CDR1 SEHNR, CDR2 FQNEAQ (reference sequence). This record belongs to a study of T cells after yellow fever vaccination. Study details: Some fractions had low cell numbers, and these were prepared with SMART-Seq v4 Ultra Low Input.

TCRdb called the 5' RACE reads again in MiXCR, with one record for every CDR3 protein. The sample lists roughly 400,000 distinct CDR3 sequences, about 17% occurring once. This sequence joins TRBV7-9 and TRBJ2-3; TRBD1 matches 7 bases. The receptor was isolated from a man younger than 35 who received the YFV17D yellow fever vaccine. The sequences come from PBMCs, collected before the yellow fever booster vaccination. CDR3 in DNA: TGTGCCAGCAGCCCGTTGACAGGGTCTAAAGATACGCAGTATTTT. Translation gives CASSPLTGSKDTQYF.